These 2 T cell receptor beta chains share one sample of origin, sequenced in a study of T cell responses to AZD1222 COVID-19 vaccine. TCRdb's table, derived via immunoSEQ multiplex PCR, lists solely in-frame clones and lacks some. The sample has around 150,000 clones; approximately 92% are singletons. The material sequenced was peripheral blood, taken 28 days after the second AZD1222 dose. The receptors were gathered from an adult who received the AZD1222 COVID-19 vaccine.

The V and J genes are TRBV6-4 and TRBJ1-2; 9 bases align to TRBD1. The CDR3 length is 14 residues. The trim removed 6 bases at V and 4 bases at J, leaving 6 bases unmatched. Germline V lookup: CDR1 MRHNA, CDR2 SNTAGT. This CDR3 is CASSTGGAGYGYTF. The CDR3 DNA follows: TGTGCCAGCAGCACAGGGGGCGCAGGCTATGGCTACACCTTC.

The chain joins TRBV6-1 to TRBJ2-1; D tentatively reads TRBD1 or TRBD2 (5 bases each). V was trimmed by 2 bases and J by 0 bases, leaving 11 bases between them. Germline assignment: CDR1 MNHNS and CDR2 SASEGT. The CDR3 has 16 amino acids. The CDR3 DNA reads TGTGCCAGCAGTGAAAGGCCAGGGAGCTCCTACAATGAGCAGTTCTTC. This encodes CASSERPGSSYNEQFF.